This T cell receptor beta chain was recorded in a study of blood T cell repertoires in COVID-19. Study as a whole: From the United States, Italy and Spain came samples of acute and convalescent COVID-19. Sample material is recorded as cDNA or gDNA derived from T cells, B-cell-depleted T cells, or PBMCs.

The CDR3 spans 12 residues. Trimming left V 5 bases short and J 4 bases short, with 9 bases between. CDR1 is MDHEN, CDR2 SYDVKM, per germline. Per the study methods: By means of reference gene primer amplification, nucleated cell counts were estimated. Clones were sequenced by immunoSEQ multiplex PCR, and TCRdb holds only the in-frame ones, with some missing. The V and J calls and the clone size are those of that table, but D and trimming were determined from the DNA. The sample lists 100,000 or so clones, roughly 80% occurring once. Sequenced input: peripheral blood. This receptor was obtained from a woman aged 70-85 years with acute or convalescent COVID-19. The chain carries TRBV28 and TRBJ2-7; D gene unclear. CDR3 sequence: CASSVTPYEQYF. The CDR3, as DNA: TGTGCCAGCAGTGTCACACCGTACGAGCAGTACTTC.